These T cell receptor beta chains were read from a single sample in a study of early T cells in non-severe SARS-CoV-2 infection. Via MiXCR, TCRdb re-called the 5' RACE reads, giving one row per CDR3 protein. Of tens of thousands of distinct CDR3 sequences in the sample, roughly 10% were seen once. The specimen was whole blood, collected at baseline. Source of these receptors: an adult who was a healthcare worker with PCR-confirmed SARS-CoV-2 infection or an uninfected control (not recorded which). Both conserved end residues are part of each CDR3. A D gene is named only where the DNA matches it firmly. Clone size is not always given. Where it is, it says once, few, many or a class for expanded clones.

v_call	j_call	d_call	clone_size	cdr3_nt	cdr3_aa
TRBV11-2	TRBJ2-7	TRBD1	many	TGTGCCAGCAGCGCCGGGACAGGTTCATACGAGCAGTACTTC	CASSAGTGSYEQYF
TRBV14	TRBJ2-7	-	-	TGTGCCAGCAGCCGTCAAGTATCTCTCTCCGAGCAGTACTTC	CASSRQVSLSEQYF
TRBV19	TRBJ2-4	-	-	TGTGCCAGTAGTATTAGTATGACCTCAGACATTCAGTACTTC	CASSISMTSDIQYF
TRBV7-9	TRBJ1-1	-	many	TGTGCCAGCAGCCTAACCCTGAACACTGAAGCTTTCTTT	CASSLTLNTEAFF
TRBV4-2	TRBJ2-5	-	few	TGTGCCAGCAGCCAAGGTGGGGCGGACCAAGAGACCCAGTACTTC	CASSQGGADQETQYF
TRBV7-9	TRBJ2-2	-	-	TGTGCCAGCAGCTCACCCGGCCGCGGAGACACCGGGGAGCTGTTTTTT	CASSSPGRGDTGELFF
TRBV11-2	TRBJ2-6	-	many	TGTGCCAGCAGCGGGGCCTCGGCAGGGACCCCTGGGGCCAACGTCCTGACTTTC	CASSGASAGTPGANVLTF
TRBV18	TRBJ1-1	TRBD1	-	TGTGCCAGCCAGGCAGTCGGACAGGGCTTCTCGAACACTGAAGCTTTCTTT	CASQAVGQGFSNTEAFF
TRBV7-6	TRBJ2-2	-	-	TGTGCCAGCAGCTTAGGAGGAACCGGGGAGCTGTTTTTT	CASSLGGTGELFF
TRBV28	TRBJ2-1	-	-	TGTGCCAGCAGTTTCGGATTCCAGGGACACAAACTATTC	CASSFGFQGHKLF
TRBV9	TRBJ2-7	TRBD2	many	TGTGCCAGCAGCGAGGGACTAGCGGGATCGAAGCAGTACTTC	CASSEGLAGSKQYF
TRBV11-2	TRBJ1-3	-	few	TGTGCCAGCAGCTTAGATCCCCCAAACACCATATATTTT	CASSLDPPNTIYF
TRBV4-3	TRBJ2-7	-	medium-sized	TGCGCCAGCAGACAAGATGTGACCGGCGGAAGTTACGAGCAGTACTTC	CASRQDVTGGSYEQYF
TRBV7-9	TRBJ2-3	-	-	TGTGCCAGCAGCTTTGGGGTGGGCGATACGCAGTATTTT	CASSFGVGDTQYF
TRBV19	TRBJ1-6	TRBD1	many	TGTGCCAGTAGTACCGAGACAGGGGCAAGCTCCTATAATTCACCCCTCCACTTT	CASSTETGASSYNSPLHF
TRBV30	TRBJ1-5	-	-	TGTGCCTGGAGTGTTTATAGCAATCAGCCCCAGCATTTT	CAWSVYSNQPQHF
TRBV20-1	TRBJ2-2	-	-	TGCAGTGCTAGCTTGCAAACCGTCACCGGGGAGCTGTTTTTT	CSASLQTVTGELFF
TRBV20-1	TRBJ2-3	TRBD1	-	TGCAGTGCTAGAGAAGGACAGGGACGAACAGATACGCAGTATTTT	CSAREGQGRTDTQYF
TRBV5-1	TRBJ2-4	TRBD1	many	TGCGCCAGCAGCTTGGAGGGACAGGGGAACATTCAGTACTTC	CASSLEGQGNIQYF
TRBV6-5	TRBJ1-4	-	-	TGTGCCAGCAGTTACATGGCAGGGGATGAAAAACTGTTTTTT	CASSYMAGDEKLFF
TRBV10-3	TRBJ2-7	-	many	TGTGCCATCAGTGAGTCATTCGGCGACGAGCAGTACTTC	CAISESFGDEQYF
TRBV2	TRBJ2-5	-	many	TGTGCCAGCAGTGAAAGAGAGACCCAGTACTTC	CASSERETQYF
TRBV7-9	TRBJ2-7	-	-	TGTGCCAGCAGCTCAGCCGGGTATAAGTACTTC	CASSSAGYKYF
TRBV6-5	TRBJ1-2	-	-	TGTGCCTCCTGGGACGGATATGGCTACACCTTC	CASWDGYGYTF
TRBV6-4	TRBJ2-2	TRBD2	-	TGTGCCAGCAGTGAGACAGCGGGGGGGCCCGGGGAGCTGTTTTTT	CASSETAGGPGELFF
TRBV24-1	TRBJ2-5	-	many	TGTGCCACCAGTGATTCCGGAATACAAGAGACCCAGTACTTC	CATSDSGIQETQYF
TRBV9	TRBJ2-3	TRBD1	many	TGTGCCAGCAGCGTATGGGACAGGGGCCCCTTGGTGTATTTT	CASSVWDRGPLVYF
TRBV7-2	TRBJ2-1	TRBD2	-	TGTGCCAGCAGGTTGCGGGGGGGCTACAATGAGCAGTTCTTC	CASRLRGGYNEQFF
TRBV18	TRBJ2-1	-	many	TGTGCCAGCTCACCACCGGGGGCGGGTAATGAGCAGTTCTTC	CASSPPGAGNEQFF
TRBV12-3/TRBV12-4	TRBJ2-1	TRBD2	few	TGTGCCAGCAGTTTAACTAGCGGGGGGGCGAAGTTCTTC	CASSLTSGGAKFF
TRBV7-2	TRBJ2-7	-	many	TGTGCCAGCAGCTTAGGGGGGGGCGTATCCCTCTACGAGCAGTACTTC	CASSLGGGVSLYEQYF